This T cell receptor beta chain is from a study of blood T cell repertoires in COVID-19. Here immunoSEQ multiplex PCR was the method, and the copy in TCRdb shows in-frame clones only, minus some. Of roughly 250,000 clones in the sample, about 85% are singletons; the top ten hold 0.87%. The CDR3 covers 13 residues. The ends lost 6 bases at V and 0 bases at J; junction bases unmatched: 0. Germline V gene lookup returns CDR1 ENHRY and CDR2 SYGVKD. The J gene is TRBJ1-2, the V gene TRBV10-3; 8 bases are a match to TRBD1. The sample comprised peripheral blood. The TCR comes from a human donor with COVID-19, enrolled during active disease. The donor label of this sample is uncertain. The CDR3 bases are TGTGCCATCAGGGACAGGGCTAACTATGGCTACACCTTC. This codes for CAIRDRANYGYTF.